This T cell receptor beta chain emerged from a study of cytomegalovirus exposure and HLA in healthy donors. The CDR3 is 17 residues long. V lost 1 base and J lost 1, with 16 bases in between. The germline V gene has CDR1 SGHTA and CDR2 FQGTGA. Worth noting for this clone: Its antigen is as yet unknown.

Study observations and caveats: Cytomegalovirus status, reportedly, was diagnosed with high specificity and sensitivity by the classifier. Rare TCR sequences predominated, though certain public TCRs were found in many donors. A missense DCLRE1C variant was associated with V- and J-gene trimming of TCR beta chains in a later analysis, and an independent cohort replicated the association. HLA alleles showed associations with around 15,000 TCR beta sequences in a later analysis, at a 0.05 false discovery rate.

Primers: 60 Vbeta forward and 13 Jbeta reverse. Clones were sequenced by immunoSEQ multiplex PCR, and TCRdb holds only the in-frame ones, with some missing. The table shows 75,000 to 90,000 clones, with 78% occurring only once. The chain couples TRBV7-3 to TRBJ2-5; perhaps TRBD1 as D (6 bases). Sample: PBMCs. The receptor comes from a woman in her forties in good health and CMV-seropositive. The CDR3, as DNA: TGTGCCAGCAGCTTAAGAGGGGGATTCGCGGCCCAAGAGACCCAGTACTTC. It is translated as CASSLRGGFAAQETQYF.